This TCR beta chain was documented in a study of radiotherapy plus CTLA-4 blockade in lung cancer. Germline CDR1 and CDR2: SGHDT and YYEEEE. Trimming at V came to 0 bases and at J to 4 bases, leaving 5 bases not matched to a gene. CDR3 length: 16 amino acids. The protocol was immunoSEQ multiplex PCR, while the TCRdb copy is restricted to in-frame clones and leaves out a portion. The sample holds 65,000 to 70,000 clones, roughly 85% seen once. This clone came up a few times. The chain joins TRBV5-6 to TRBJ1-3; 9 bases align to TRBD1. The sample consisted of peripheral blood, taken from a patient treated with radiotherapy plus ipilimumab. The sequence was collected from a human donor with non-small cell lung cancer who had a complete response to radiotherapy plus ipilimumab. The CDR3 coding sequence is TGTGCCAGCAGCTTGGAACAGGGGGCTGGGGGAAACACCATATATTTT. Translating gives CASSLEQGAGGNTIYF.